This TCR beta chain was captured in a study of vaccination effects on CD4 cells after COVID-19. Looking at the study overall: Culturing of 2 million to 2.5 million PBMC per well took place with about 9.4 IU/ml IL-2 and around 10 ug/ml peptides.

TCRdb's table, derived via immunoSEQ multiplex PCR, lists solely in-frame clones and lacks some. The top ten clones hold roughly 2.3% of a sample with about 73,000 clones, roughly 73% of them seen once. This clone was picked up one time. The antigen is not known. The germline V gene encodes CDR1 MNHEY and CDR2 SVGAGI. This CDR3 region has 15 residues. Trimming stripped 6 bases from V and 0 bases from J, with 9 bases between. A 10-day culture period preceded the isolation of CD4+ T cells. It was two doses of either the BNT162b2 or mRNA-1273 vaccine that participants received. Having tested negative for nucleocapsid antibodies, the vaccine recipients showed no prior SARS-CoV-2 infection. On days 3 and 7, fresh IL-2 medium replaced half the medium.

This clonotype was obtained from a human donor who received a COVID-19 vaccine. The chain recombines TRBV6-5 with TRBJ2-6, with D tentatively TRBD2 (6 bases). The sequencing used CD4+ T cells from PBMCs cultured without peptide, collected after COVID-19 vaccination. CDR3 sequence: CASSRGFSGANVLTF. In nucleotides, the CDR3 is TGTGCCAGCAGCCGGGGGTTCTCTGGGGCCAACGTCCTGACTTTC.